These 31 T cell receptor beta chains originate from one sample sequenced in a study of long-term antiretroviral therapy in people with HIV. The run of the v3.0 immunoSEQ assay was at survey level. Assay: immunoSEQ multiplex PCR; the TCRdb copy retains only in-frame clones and omits some. Counted here are some 18,000 clones, about 87% occurring once; the ten biggest clones make up approximately 4.1%. The sample here was unsorted PBMCs, taken 2.1 years after starting antiretroviral therapy. The origin of the receptors is a man aged 18 to 29 with HIV.

The chain couples TRBV27 to TRBJ2-4; TRBD2 matches at 7 bases. In germline, CDR1 is MNHEY, CDR2 SMNVEV (reference sequence). The CDR3 length is 17 residues. V gave up 4 bases and J gave up 0 bases; unmatched junction bases: 9. The CDR3 sequence: CASSWSSGTGAKNIQYF. In DNA, the CDR3 is TGTGCCAGCAGTTGGTCTAGCGGCACTGGAGCCAAAAACATTCAGTACTTC.

By share, this clone ranks as medium-sized. This rearrangement joins TRBV5-1 to TRBJ2-7; D might be TRBD1 or TRBD2, each matching 5 bases. There are 16 residues in the CDR3. Per germline, CDR1 SGHRS and CDR2 YFSETQ. Between the trimmed V and J ends, which lost 1 base and 2 bases, there was a span of 16 bases. CDR3 sequence: CASSLRLQGPTYEQYF. CDR3 sequence (DNA): TGCGCCAGCAGCTTGCGGCTTCAGGGACCAACCTACGAGCAGTACTTC.

The J gene is TRBJ2-1, the V gene TRBV30; weak D call: TRBD2 (6 bases). This CDR3 contains 14 residues. The ends were cut back, 4 bases at V and 3 bases at J, with 13 bases in the middle. The V gene's germline CDR1 is GTSNPN and CDR2 SVGIG (reference sequence). The CDR3 DNA reads as TGTGCCTGGATGGTGGGACTTAACTACAATGAGCAGTTCTTC. As protein: CAWMVGLNYNEQFF. The full variable domain, completed using reference TRBV30 and TRBJ2-1, is SQTIHQWPATLVQPVGSPLSLECTVEGTSNPNLYWYRQAAGRGLQLLFYSVGIGQISSEVPQNLSASRPQDRQFILSSKKLLLSDSGFYLCAWMVGLNYNEQFFGPGTRLTVL.

The rearrangement uses TRBV6-5 and TRBJ2-2; 11 bases map to TRBD2. V shed 6 bases and J 4 bases; nucleotides not matched to a gene: 4. Germline CDR1 MNHEY, CDR2 SVGAGI. This CDR3 spans 15 amino acids. The CDR3 coding sequence is TGTGCCAGCAGACTCGGGACTAGCGGCACCGGGGAGCTGTTTTTT. It codes for CASRLGTSGTGELFF.

CDR3 region: CASSQAGGSEQYF. In DNA, the CDR3 is TGTGCCAGCAGCCAAGCAGGGGGTAGCGAGCAGTACTTC. This sequence joins TRBV14 and TRBJ2-7, with TRBD1 identical over 7 bases. Germline V gene lookup returns CDR1 SGHDN and CDR2 FVKESK. The CDR3 is 13 amino acids. The junction had 3 bases not matched to a gene; V was cut back by 1 base and J by 6 bases.

J is TRBJ2-2 and V is TRBV19, with D unresolved. V was trimmed by 3 bases and J by 6 bases, leaving 5 bases between them. CDR1 and CDR2 from the germline V gene are LNHDA and SQIVND (reference sequence). CDR3 length: 12 amino acids. CDR3 in amino acids: CASSMVPGELFF. The CDR3 region has the DNA TGTGCCAGTAGTATGGTCCCCGGGGAGCTGTTTTTT.

The chain carries TRBV2 and TRBJ1-1; D perhaps matches TRBD1 (5 bases). The CDR3 extends over 14 amino acids. CDR1 is SNHLY and CDR2 is FYNNEI in the germline V gene. The V gene lost 7 bases and the J gene lost 6 bases, with 18 bases spanning the gap. The CDR3 DNA is TGTGCCAGCATCCTTACCACGGGACCGGCTGAAGCTTTCTTT. It yields the protein CASILTTGPAEAFF.

The V gene is TRBV2, the J gene TRBJ2-1, with D possibly being TRBD2 (5 bases). The V and J ends lost 8 bases and 4 bases respectively, with 6 bases between them. CDR3 length: 11 amino acids. The germline V gene encodes CDR1 SNHLY and CDR2 FYNNEI. The CDR3 DNA reads as TGTGCCAGCCGGGGATACAATGAGCAGTTCTTC. Its translation is CASRGYNEQFF.

The chain has TRBV7-9 and TRBJ2-1; D gene uncertain. Germline values: CDR1 SEHNR, CDR2 FQNEAQ (reference sequence). The CDR3 runs 14 residues. The germline V and J ends were trimmed by 7 bases and 0 bases, with 10 bases remaining between them. DNA for the CDR3: TGTGCCAGCATCGGGCTATCCTCCTACAATGAGCAGTTCTTC. Protein product: CASIGLSSYNEQFF.

The chain links TRBV6-6 to TRBJ2-2; weak D call: TRBD1 (6 bases). Germline-derived CDR1 and CDR2 are MNHNY and SVGAGI (reference sequence). The V gene lost 2 bases and the J gene lost 3 bases, with 13 bases spanning the gap. This CDR3 comprises 16 residues. The CDR3 spells CASSYLQGGYTGELFF. In DNA form, the CDR3 reads TGTGCCAGCAGTTACCTGCAAGGGGGTTACACCGGGGAGCTGTTTTTT.

J is TRBJ2-2 and V is TRBV9, with no clear D. The CDR3 loop spans 15 amino acids. Germline values: CDR1 SGDLS, CDR2 YYNGEE. Trimming left V 4 bases short and J 6 bases short, with 16 bases between. The DNA for the CDR3 is TGTGCCAGCAGCCCCCGCCCCACTACGTCCGGGGAGCTGTTTTTT. Residues: CASSPRPTTSGELFF.

J is TRBJ1-4 and V is TRBV20-1, with D uncertain. Germline V gives CDR1 DFQATT, CDR2 SNEGSKA (reference sequence). The CDR3 loop spans 10 amino acids. Trimming left V 6 bases short and J 7 bases short, with 6 bases between. CDR3 protein: CSAEGEKLFF. The CDR3 DNA reads TGCAGTGCGGAGGGTGAAAAACTGTTTTTT.

The chain carries TRBV2 and TRBJ2-7; D gene unclear. The CDR3 runs to 14 residues. CDR1 SNHLY and CDR2 FYNNEI come from the germline V gene. V dropped 6 bases and J dropped 6 bases, with 18 bases sitting between them. Written as DNA, the CDR3 is TGTGCCAGCAGACCAACCCCGACGCTCCCCGAGCAGTACTTC. The encoded protein is CASRPTPTLPEQYF.

The chain links TRBV18 to TRBJ1-1; D call uncertain. V lost 5 bases to trimming and J lost 1 base, with 5 bases between them. CDR1 is KGHSH and CDR2 is LQKENI in the germline V gene. The length of the CDR3 is 12 residues. CDR3 region: CASSTRNTEAFF. Written as DNA, the CDR3 is TGTGCCAGCTCAACGAGGAACACTGAAGCTTTCTTT.

The rearrangement links TRBV9 to TRBJ2-1; D not certain. The CDR3 is made up of 14 amino acids. Germline CDR1 is SGDLS and CDR2 is YYNGEE. With 0 bases removed from V and 5 bases from J, the gap between germline ends came to 9 bases. The DNA for the CDR3 is TGTGCCAGCAGCGTAGAGTCCCGAGACAATGAGCAGTTCTTC. Its translation: CASSVESRDNEQFF.

The V and J genes are TRBV11-2 and TRBJ2-2, with D possibly matching TRBD1 (5 bases). Germline loops: CDR1 SGHAT, CDR2 FQNNGV. The CDR3 length is 15 residues. Trimming removed 1 base at V and 6 bases at J, with 12 bases between. CDR3 coding DNA: TGTGCCAGCAGCTTAGGCTCCCACAGGCCCGGGGAGCTGTTTTTT. Protein: CASSLGSHRPGELFF.

The chain joins TRBV4-3 to TRBJ1-1; no definite D call. The CDR3 loop spans 13 amino acids. CDR1 LGHNA and CDR2 YSLEER come from the germline V gene. V shed 0 bases and J shed 7 bases, with 9 bases lying between them. The CDR3 DNA is TGCGCCAGCAGCCAAGACGTATTGCATGAAGCTTTCTTT. Amino acids: CASSQDVLHEAFF.

The V call is TRBV9, the J call TRBJ2-3; D is uncertain. Germline assignment: CDR1 SGDLS and CDR2 YYNGEE. V was clipped by 0 bases and J by 0 bases, with 11 bases between them. CDR3 size: 16 residues. The CDR3 is CASSVEGRSSTDTQYF. Written as DNA, the CDR3 is TGTGCCAGCAGCGTAGAGGGCCGATCTAGCACAGATACGCAGTATTTT.

V usage is TRBV4-3 and J usage is TRBJ1-1; no reliable D call. This CDR3 contains 13 residues. V lost 0 bases, J lost 3 bases, and 5 bases lay in between. In germline, CDR1 is LGHNA, CDR2 YSLEER. CDR3 residues: CASSQEEDTEAFF. The CDR3 DNA follows: TGCGCCAGCAGCCAAGAAGAAGACACTGAAGCTTTCTTT.

The gene calls are TRBV6-4 and TRBJ1-6, with D possibly TRBD1 on 5 matching bases. Per the germline V gene, CDR1 is MRHNA and CDR2 is SNTAGT. This CDR3 is 15 amino acids long. The V end was cut by 6 bases, the J end by 9 bases, with 18 bases between. The CDR3 spells CASRKALGRGSPLHF. CDR3 DNA: TGTGCCAGCAGAAAGGCACTGGGGCGGGGTTCACCCCTCCACTTT.

The chain carries TRBV11-2 and TRBJ2-2; the D is unclear. Looked up from germline, CDR1 is SGHAT and CDR2 is FQNNGV. Trimming stripped 4 bases from V and 5 bases from J, with 8 bases between. The CDR3 is 13 amino acids. In DNA form, the CDR3 reads TGTGCCAGCAGCTGGCAGTCGACCGGGGAGCTGTTTTTT. Its protein product is CASSWQSTGELFF.

The CDR3 DNA reads as TGCGCCAGCAGCTTGTATTGGGACAGGATTAGGGAGACCCAGTACTTC. Its translation: CASSLYWDRIRETQYF. This chain joins TRBV5-1 and TRBJ2-5; TRBD1 matches 8 bases. In germline, CDR1 is SGHRS, CDR2 YFSETQ. The CDR3 is made up of 16 amino acids. V lost 1 base and J lost 5; bases outside the gene matches: 10. Supplemented by reference TRBV5-1 and TRBJ2-5, the full variable domain reads KAGVTQTPRYLIKTRGQQVTLSCSPISGHRSVSWYQQTPGQGLQFLFEYFSETQRNKGNFPGRFSGRQFSNSRSEMNVSTLELGDSALYLCASSLYWDRIRETQYFGPGTRLLVL.

This rearrangement joins TRBV13 to TRBJ2-2; no definite D call. Trimming shortened V by 6 bases and J by 8 bases, and 10 bases separated the two germline ends. Germline assignment: CDR1 PRHDT and CDR2 FYEKMQ (reference sequence). The CDR3 has 12 amino acids. CDR3 sequence: CASSPLKGELFF. As DNA, the CDR3 is TGTGCCAGCAGTCCCCTAAAGGGGGAGCTGTTTTTT.

CDR3 loop: CASSLWGYRNSEFYGYTF. The CDR3 DNA is TGTGCCAGCAGCTTATGGGGGTACAGGAACAGTGAGTTCTATGGCTACACCTTC. The chain uses TRBV5-6 and TRBJ1-2; D perhaps matches TRBD1 (5 bases). Germline V lookup: CDR1 SGHDT, CDR2 YYEEEE. With 2 bases removed from V and 4 bases from J, the gap between germline ends came to 24 bases. The CDR3 loop spans 18 amino acids.

This sequence joins TRBV5-4 and TRBJ2-7; D could derive from TRBD1 or TRBD2 (7 bases each). From germline, CDR1 is SGHNT and CDR2 YYREEE (reference sequence). This CDR3 has 15 residues. Trimming removed 0 bases from V and 4 bases from J, with 14 bases in between. CDR3 nucleotide sequence: TGTGCCAGCAGCTTGGCCAGCGGGACAGTTTACGAGCAGTACTTC. Translated: CASSLASGTVYEQYF.

The V gene is TRBV15, the J gene TRBJ2-4; D possibly corresponds to TRBD2 (6 bases). Looked up from germline, CDR1 is LNHNV and CDR2 is YYDKDF (reference sequence). V was shortened by 6 bases and J by 6 bases, with 12 bases between the two germline ends. The CDR3 sequence is 13 residues long. CDR3 nucleotides: TGTGCCACCAGTCCGGGACTTTCAAACATTCAGTACTTC. Its protein is CATSPGLSNIQYF.

The CDR3 loop reads CASSQGRNNQPQHF. The CDR3 region has the DNA TGCGCCAGCAGCCAGGGACGGAACAATCAGCCCCAGCATTTT. This chain joins TRBV4-3 and TRBJ1-5, with a weak D call TRBD1 (5 bases). CDR3 size: 14 residues. Trimming took 3 bases from V and 3 from J, leaving 9 bases between them. CDR1 and CDR2 from the germline V gene are LGHNA and YSLEER.

A remark on this clone: The junction and the germline gene differ at one end; a read error may be behind it. This CDR3 is CASREAAGGSEAFF. CDR3 sequence (DNA): TGTGCCAGCAGGGAAGCGGCGGGGGGTTCAGAAGCTTTCTTT. The chain joins TRBV2 to TRBJ1-1, with D maybe TRBD1 (5 bases). Germline CDR1 is SNHLY and CDR2 is FYNNEI. CDR3 size: 14 residues.

The chain recombines TRBV23-1 with TRBJ2-7; D uncertain. TRBV23-1 is an ORF, and what it does is uncertain. V was pared by 11 bases and J by 9 bases, with 14 bases between. CDR3 length: 10 amino acids. The CDR3 spells CAESWWRQYF. CDR3 nucleotide sequence: TGCGCCGAATCCTGGTGGCGGCAGTACTTC.

Only one count was recorded for this clone. This chain uses TRBV5-1 with TRBJ1-2; 8 bases agree with TRBD1. This CDR3 comprises 16 residues. Germline trimming cut 0 bases from V and 3 bases from J; bases unmatched to any gene: 7. The germline V gene encodes CDR1 SGHRS and CDR2 YFSETQ. The DNA of the CDR3 is TGCGCCAGCAGCTTGGGGACAGGGATGGGGGACTATGGCTACACCTTC. Translated: CASSLGTGMGDYGYTF. Full variable domain (missing parts from reference TRBV5-1 and TRBJ1-2): KAGVTQTPRYLIKTRGQQVTLSCSPISGHRSVSWYQQTPGQGLQFLFEYFSETQRNKGNFPGRFSGRQFSNSRSEMNVSTLELGDSALYLCASSLGTGMGDYGYTFGSGTRLTVV.

The chain employs TRBV7-2 and TRBJ1-3; tentative D call: TRBD1 (6 bases). Germline V lookup: CDR1 SGHTA, CDR2 FQGNSA. The CDR3 has 16 amino acids. Trimming cost V 1 base and J 2 bases, with 12 bases left between them. CDR3: CASSLERQATGNTIYF. The CDR3 nucleotides read TGTGCCAGCAGCTTAGAACGACAGGCCACTGGAAACACCATATATTTT. The whole variable domain, filled in from reference TRBV7-2 and TRBJ1-3, reads GAGVSQSPSNKVTEKGKDVELRCDPISGHTALYWYRQSLGQGLEFLIYFQGNSAPDKSGLPSDRFSAERTGGSVSTLTIQRTQQEDSAVYLCASSLERQATGNTIYFGEGSWLTVV.